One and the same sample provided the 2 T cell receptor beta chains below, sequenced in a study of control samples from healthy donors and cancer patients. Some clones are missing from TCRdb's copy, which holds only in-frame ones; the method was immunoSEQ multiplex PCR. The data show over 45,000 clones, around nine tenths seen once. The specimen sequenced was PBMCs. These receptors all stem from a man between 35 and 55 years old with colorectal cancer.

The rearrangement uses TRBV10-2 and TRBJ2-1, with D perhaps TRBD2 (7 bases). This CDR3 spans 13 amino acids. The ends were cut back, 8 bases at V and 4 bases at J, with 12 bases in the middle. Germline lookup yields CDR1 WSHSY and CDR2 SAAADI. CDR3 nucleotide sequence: TGCGCCAGCGGGGAGGGGGAATACAATGAGCAGTTCTTC. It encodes CASGEGEYNEQFF.

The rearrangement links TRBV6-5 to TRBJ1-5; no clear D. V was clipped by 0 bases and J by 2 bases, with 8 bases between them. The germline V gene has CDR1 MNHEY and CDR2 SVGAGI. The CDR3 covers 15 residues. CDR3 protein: CASSYSVSRNQPQHF. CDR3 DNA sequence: TGTGCCAGCAGTTACTCGGTCAGCCGCAATCAGCCCCAGCATTTT.